This TCR beta chain was recorded in a study of CDR3 diversity in severe acne (dated by TCRdb to between 2017 and 2020). The library came from PCR. This sample was sequenced with an Illumina HiSeq 2000. TCRdb handled the public reads itself, with Q25 trimming in fastp and clone calling in MiXCR, and kept productive beta chains. Every entry covers one CDR3 protein and lists the most common genes and DNA from its rows. This sample lists tens of thousands of distinct CDR3 sequences; over 40% were detected once. The ten largest clones add up to approximately 14% of the sample. Points on this clonotype: Its recognized antigen is unknown. Qualities for individual bases were not recorded, and no much larger clone is one base off.

The germline V gene (reference sequence) yields LNHDA for CDR1 and SQIVND for CDR2. The CDR3, cysteine through phenylalanine, is 12 amino acids long. Only the CDR3 DNA is retained, 36 bases long and in frame from the first base. V is trimmed back by 11 bases and J by 5 bases, and the junction contains 8 bases that no gene match accounts for. This clonotype originated in a male donor in good health, without acne. The sequenced material came from blood. The chain links TRBV19 with TRBJ2-7; a stretch of 8 junction bases matches TRBD1. The CDR3 has the sequence CAWGGQGNEQYF. The DNA sequence is given as TGTGCCTGGGGTGGACAGGGTAACGAGCAGTACTTC. The full variable domain, with segments outside the CDR3 supplied by the reference TRBV19 and TRBJ2-7 proteins, appears as DGGITQSPKYLFRKEGQNVTLSCEQNLNHDAMYWYRQDPGQGLRLIYYSQIVNDFQKGDIAEGYSVSREKKESFPLTVTSAQKNPTAFYLCAWGGQGNEQYFGPGTRLTVT.